This is a list of T cell receptor beta chains from one sample in a study of cytotoxic CD8 clonotypes in ibrutinib-treated CLL. Only in-frame clones appear in the TCRdb table, and some are missing; sequencing was by immunoSEQ multiplex PCR. The data contain around 250,000 clones, 70% of them seen just once; the ten biggest clones take up approximately 15%. The sequencing used PBMCs, collected after 24 months of ibrutinib treatment. These receptors originate from a human donor with chronic lymphocytic leukemia. The CDR3 runs from the conserved cysteine through the conserved F or W. The order of the fields is D gene, clone size, J gene, V gene, CDR3 DNA, CDR3 protein. The D gene is left open where the match is weak. Size values are once, few and many counts, or a class for expanded clones, and some rows have none.

d_call: NA; clone_size: NA; j_call: TRBJ2-1; v_call: TRBV7-2; cdr3_nt: TGTGCCAGCAGCTTGCCAGAGGGGCCCTACAATGAGCAGTTCTTC; cdr3_aa: CASSLPEGPYNEQFF
d_call: NA; clone_size: NA; j_call: TRBJ2-7; v_call: TRBV7-9; cdr3_nt: TGTGCCAGCAGCTTACAAGACGGGTCCTACGAGCAGTACTTC; cdr3_aa: CASSLQDGSYEQYF
d_call: NA; clone_size: NA; j_call: TRBJ2-2; v_call: TRBV28; cdr3_nt: TGTGCCAGCAGTTTTACCGGGCCCGGGGAGCTGTTTTTT; cdr3_aa: CASSFTGPGELFF
d_call: NA; clone_size: NA; j_call: TRBJ2-3; v_call: TRBV7-8; cdr3_nt: TGTGCCAGCAGCCATCCCGGTAGCGGAGTTCTCTTGAACACAGATACGCAGTATTTT; cdr3_aa: CASSHPGSGVLLNTDTQYF
d_call: NA; clone_size: NA; j_call: TRBJ2-1; v_call: TRBV27; cdr3_nt: TGTGCCAGCAGGAGTCTTTACAATGAGCAGTTCTTC; cdr3_aa: CASRSLYNEQFF
d_call: NA; clone_size: NA; j_call: TRBJ2-1; v_call: TRBV7-7; cdr3_nt: TGTGCTAGCAGCTTAGTAGGGGCGGCCCTCGGGGATGAGCAGTTCTTC; cdr3_aa: CASSLVGAALGDEQFF
d_call: NA; clone_size: NA; j_call: TRBJ2-1; v_call: TRBV2; cdr3_nt: TGTGCCAGCAGCCAGGACAACTACAATGAGCAGTTCTTC; cdr3_aa: CASSQDNYNEQFF
d_call: NA; clone_size: NA; j_call: TRBJ1-5; v_call: TRBV5-1; cdr3_nt: TGCGCCAGCAGCCAGGGACGGAAAGGGCAGCCCCAGCATTTT; cdr3_aa: CASSQGRKGQPQHF
d_call: NA; clone_size: NA; j_call: TRBJ2-1; v_call: TRBV6-5; cdr3_nt: TGTGCCAGCAGTTACTCATTCGTGGGAAATGAGCAGTTCTTC; cdr3_aa: CASSYSFVGNEQFF
d_call: NA; clone_size: NA; j_call: TRBJ2-7; v_call: TRBV11-2; cdr3_nt: TGTGCCAGCAGCGCTCATGGCTCCTACGAGCAGTACTTC; cdr3_aa: CASSAHGSYEQYF
d_call: NA; clone_size: once; j_call: TRBJ2-7; v_call: TRBV28; cdr3_nt: TGTGCCAGCAGTCCCCCGGGTAGGTACGAGCAGTACTTC; cdr3_aa: CASSPPGRYEQYF
d_call: NA; clone_size: NA; j_call: TRBJ1-2; v_call: TRBV30; cdr3_nt: TGTGCCTGGAAACAGGACAGCTCCTACTCCTATGGCTACACCTTC; cdr3_aa: CAWKQDSSYSYGYTF
d_call: NA; clone_size: NA; j_call: TRBJ1-5; v_call: TRBV5-1; cdr3_nt: TGCGCCAGCAGCCTAGCTCCCAATCAGCCCCAGCATTTT; cdr3_aa: CASSLAPNQPQHF
d_call: NA; clone_size: NA; j_call: TRBJ2-1; v_call: TRBV29-1; cdr3_nt: TGCAGCGTTGAACCGAACTACAATGAGCAGTTCTTC; cdr3_aa: CSVEPNYNEQFF